These T cell receptor beta chains were read from a single sample in a study of blood T cell repertoires in COVID-19. Using immunoSEQ multiplex PCR, the repertoire was profiled, and TCRdb retains in-frame clones only, with some absent. The sample lists approximately 150,000 clones, approximately 84% seen once, with about 3.4% in the top ten. The sequenced material came from PBMCs or T cells enriched from blood (not recorded which). All receptors derive from a woman aged 45-60 years with acute COVID-19. The CDR3 runs from the conserved cysteine through the conserved F or W. D genes are given only for firm matches. Size is omitted from some rows. Given values are once, few, many or a class for expanded clones.

CDR3nt: TGTGCCAGCAGCTTAGTACTAGGGGGGGGTACGCAGTATTTT
CDR3aa: CASSLVLGGGTQYF
j_gene: TRBJ2-3
abundance: once
d_gene: .
v_gene: TRBV11-2

CDR3nt: TGTGCCAGCAGTCAACCGGCTAGCGGAAACAATGAGCAGTTCTTC
CDR3aa: CASSQPASGNNEQFF
j_gene: TRBJ2-1
abundance: .
d_gene: TRBD2
v_gene: TRBV6-2/TRBV6-3

CDR3nt: TGTGCCATCAGGCCGACAGGGAACACTGAAGCTTTCTTT
CDR3aa: CAIRPTGNTEAFF
j_gene: TRBJ1-1
abundance: .
d_gene: .
v_gene: TRBV10-3

CDR3nt: TGTGCCAGCAGTTTAACAGGGGGCTATGGCTACACCTTC
CDR3aa: CASSLTGGYGYTF
j_gene: TRBJ1-2
abundance: .
d_gene: TRBD1
v_gene: TRBV27

CDR3nt: TGCGCCAGCAGCCAAGATATGAGGGAGAACACTGAAGCTTTCTTT
CDR3aa: CASSQDMRENTEAFF
j_gene: TRBJ1-1
abundance: .
d_gene: .
v_gene: TRBV4-3

CDR3nt: TGTGCCATCAGTGAGGAGGGCTTCTTGGGGAATTCACCCCTCCACTTT
CDR3aa: CAISEEGFLGNSPLHF
j_gene: TRBJ1-6
abundance: .
d_gene: .
v_gene: TRBV10-3

CDR3nt: TGTGCCACCAGTGAACAAGAGGGACTAGCGGAACAAGAGACCCAGTACTTC
CDR3aa: CATSEQEGLAEQETQYF
j_gene: TRBJ2-5
abundance: .
d_gene: TRBD2
v_gene: TRBV24-1

CDR3nt: TGCGCCAGCAGCCAAGGGACGGGGAGCTCCTACGAGCAGTACTTC
CDR3aa: CASSQGTGSSYEQYF
j_gene: TRBJ2-7
abundance: .
d_gene: .
v_gene: TRBV4-3

CDR3nt: TGCGCCAGCAGCGCGACCGGGACACCGACCTACGAGCAGTACTTC
CDR3aa: CASSATGTPTYEQYF
j_gene: TRBJ2-7
abundance: .
d_gene: .
v_gene: TRBV5-1

CDR3nt: TGTGCCAGCAACGTCGGAGGATCCAGTAGCACAGATACGCAGTATTTT
CDR3aa: CASNVGGSSSTDTQYF
j_gene: TRBJ2-3
abundance: few
d_gene: .
v_gene: TRBV11-2

CDR3nt: TGTGCCACCCGGACAGTTCAAGAGACCCAGTACTTC
CDR3aa: CATRTVQETQYF
j_gene: TRBJ2-5
abundance: .
d_gene: .
v_gene: TRBV27

CDR3nt: TGTGCCAGCAGCGGGGGGGCTGATGAAAAACTGTTTTTT
CDR3aa: CASSGGADEKLFF
j_gene: TRBJ1-4
abundance: .
d_gene: .
v_gene: TRBV3-1/TRBV3-2

CDR3nt: TGTGCCAGCAGCCCGACGACAGGGCGGAGGGGCTACACCTTC
CDR3aa: CASSPTTGRRGYTF
j_gene: TRBJ1-2
abundance: .
d_gene: TRBD1
v_gene: TRBV11-2

CDR3nt: TGTGCCAGCAATATCAGACCGATTGGAGGACTCAATGAGCAGTTCTTC
CDR3aa: CASNIRPIGGLNEQFF
j_gene: TRBJ2-1
abundance: .
d_gene: .
v_gene: TRBV27

CDR3nt: TGTGCCTGGATGGGTATAGGACAACCAAAGGGAAACACCATATATTTT
CDR3aa: CAWMGIGQPKGNTIYF
j_gene: TRBJ1-3
abundance: .
d_gene: .
v_gene: TRBV30

CDR3nt: TGTGCCAGCAGTCAACAGGGGTCGGGTAATGAAAAACTGTTTTTT
CDR3aa: CASSQQGSGNEKLFF
j_gene: TRBJ1-4
abundance: .
d_gene: TRBD1
v_gene: TRBV6-5

CDR3nt: TGTGCCAGCAGCTTTCCGACAGGGGGACATAGCACAGATACGCAGTATTTT
CDR3aa: CASSFPTGGHSTDTQYF
j_gene: TRBJ2-3
abundance: .
d_gene: TRBD1
v_gene: TRBV7-9

CDR3nt: TGTGCCATCAGTTCTGGGGCCAGCGGGAGGGCCACAGATACGCAGTATTTT
CDR3aa: CAISSGASGRATDTQYF
j_gene: TRBJ2-3
abundance: .
d_gene: TRBD2
v_gene: TRBV10-3

CDR3nt: TGTGCCTGGGGGACTAGCGGGAGCTCCTACGAGCAGTACTTC
CDR3aa: CAWGTSGSSYEQYF
j_gene: TRBJ2-7
abundance: .
d_gene: TRBD2
v_gene: TRBV30

CDR3nt: TGTGCCAGCAGCTCGACTAGCGGGTCCTTCAATGAGCAGTTCTTC
CDR3aa: CASSSTSGSFNEQFF
j_gene: TRBJ2-1
abundance: once
d_gene: TRBD2
v_gene: TRBV11-2

CDR3nt: TGTGCCAGCAGTTCGGGACAGTACACCGGGGAGCTGTTTTTT
CDR3aa: CASSSGQYTGELFF
j_gene: TRBJ2-2
abundance: .
d_gene: TRBD1
v_gene: TRBV28

CDR3nt: TGCAGTGCTAGTAACAAAGGAGCGGCTTTGTCGGAGACCCAGTACTTC
CDR3aa: CSASNKGAALSETQYF
j_gene: TRBJ2-5
abundance: .
d_gene: .
v_gene: TRBV20-1

CDR3nt: TGTGCCAGCAGTACTCAGGGATCGTACTATGGCTACACCTTC
CDR3aa: CASSTQGSYYGYTF
j_gene: TRBJ1-2
abundance: .
d_gene: .
v_gene: TRBV28

CDR3nt: TGCGCCAGCAGCCAAGAAGGGGATACTAGCGGGAGGGTCTATGAGCAGTTCTTC
CDR3aa: CASSQEGDTSGRVYEQFF
j_gene: TRBJ2-1
abundance: few
d_gene: TRBD2
v_gene: TRBV4-1

CDR3nt: TGTGCCAGCAGCTCCACAGACTCCTACGAGCAGTACTTC
CDR3aa: CASSSTDSYEQYF
j_gene: TRBJ2-7
abundance: once
d_gene: .
v_gene: TRBV9

CDR3nt: TGTGCCAGCAGCCAACAGGCCGAAGGGAGGTCCTATGGCTACACCTTC
CDR3aa: CASSQQAEGRSYGYTF
j_gene: TRBJ1-2
abundance: .
d_gene: .
v_gene: TRBV4-2

CDR3nt: TGTGCCTGGAGTGTGGGCCATCGAACCGAATCTGGAAACACCATATATTTT
CDR3aa: CAWSVGHRTESGNTIYF
j_gene: TRBJ1-3
abundance: .
d_gene: .
v_gene: TRBV30

CDR3nt: TGCGCCAGCGAAATGGTCGGGGAGGGCGAGCAGTACTTC
CDR3aa: CASEMVGEGEQYF
j_gene: TRBJ2-7
abundance: few
d_gene: TRBD2
v_gene: TRBV23-1

CDR3nt: TGTGCCAGCAGCCAGGGTGTTATCCGGGACGAGCAGTACTTC
CDR3aa: CASSQGVIRDEQYF
j_gene: TRBJ2-7
abundance: .
d_gene: .
v_gene: TRBV5-8

CDR3nt: TGCAGCGTTTCTGGACATCTGAACACCGGGGAGCTGTTTTTT
CDR3aa: CSVSGHLNTGELFF
j_gene: TRBJ2-2
abundance: .
d_gene: .
v_gene: TRBV29-1

CDR3nt: TGTGCCAGCAGAACTAGCGGGTCATACAATGAGCAGTTCTTC
CDR3aa: CASRTSGSYNEQFF
j_gene: TRBJ2-1
abundance: once
d_gene: TRBD2
v_gene: TRBV6-4

CDR3nt: TGTGCCAGCAGCGTAGGACTAGCGGGAGGGGGTTTAACAGATACGCAGTATTTT
CDR3aa: CASSVGLAGGGLTDTQYF
j_gene: TRBJ2-3
abundance: .
d_gene: TRBD2
v_gene: TRBV9

CDR3nt: TGTGCCAGTACCCACATAGGGACAGGGCACACTGAAGCTTTCTTT
CDR3aa: CASTHIGTGHTEAFF
j_gene: TRBJ1-1
abundance: once
d_gene: TRBD1
v_gene: TRBV19

CDR3nt: TGTGCCTGGAGCACCAACAGGGGCAATCAGCCCCAGCATTTT
CDR3aa: CAWSTNRGNQPQHF
j_gene: TRBJ1-5
abundance: .
d_gene: .
v_gene: TRBV30

CDR3nt: TGCGCCAGCAACGCCGGGACTAGCGGAAGAGGGGCCAACGTCCTGACTTTC
CDR3aa: CASNAGTSGRGANVLTF
j_gene: TRBJ2-6
abundance: once
d_gene: TRBD2
v_gene: TRBV10-2

CDR3nt: TGTGCCAGCAGTCCTAACAGGGTTGGCGCTGAAGCTTTCTTT
CDR3aa: CASSPNRVGAEAFF
j_gene: TRBJ1-1
abundance: .
d_gene: .
v_gene: TRBV6-5

CDR3nt: TGTGCCTGGAGACTAGCGGGAGCAACGTACGAGCAGTACTTC
CDR3aa: CAWRLAGATYEQYF
j_gene: TRBJ2-7
abundance: .
d_gene: TRBD2
v_gene: TRBV30

CDR3nt: TGTGCCAGCAGCTTTAGCGGGAGGGGGGGTGAGCAGTTCTTC
CDR3aa: CASSFSGRGGEQFF
j_gene: TRBJ2-1
abundance: .
d_gene: TRBD2
v_gene: TRBV7-9

CDR3nt: TGTGCCAGCAGTTTGGGTGCATTTAGGACAGAGGGGGGGTACGAGCAGTACTTC
CDR3aa: CASSLGAFRTEGGYEQYF
j_gene: TRBJ2-7
abundance: .
d_gene: .
v_gene: TRBV28

CDR3nt: TGTGCCAGCAGTTCCGGACAGGGATGGGAGACCCAGTACTTC
CDR3aa: CASSSGQGWETQYF
j_gene: TRBJ2-5
abundance: .
d_gene: TRBD1
v_gene: TRBV28